There are a few counts of the clone carrying this TCR beta chain. The target antigen is unknown. cDNA synthesis used the whole RNA isolate, giving expressed TCRB sequences. Some clones are missing from TCRdb's copy, which holds only in-frame ones; the method was immunoSEQ multiplex PCR. The top ten clones hold 0.04% of a sample with hundreds of thousands of clones, about 14% of them seen once. The sample is drawn from a study of beta chain features in type 1 diabetes. Germline CDR1 is LNHDA and CDR2 is SQIVND (reference sequence). The CDR3 loop spans 14 amino acids. Deletions cut 5 bases from V and 3 bases from J, with 11 bases between. Study-wide findings and caveats: TCRB CDR3s from Type 1 diabetes patients were moderately but significantly shorter in all four CD4+ subsets.

The receptor comes from a man younger than 35 with type 1 diabetes. V and J are TRBV19 and TRBJ2-1, with D unresolved. The source material was naive CD4+ T cells from blood. Here the CDR3 DNA reads TGTGCCAGTAGTGACGCGGTAATCTACAATGAGCAGTTCTTC. Its translation is CASSDAVIYNEQFF.